This T cell receptor beta chain was identified during a study of CD8 T cells in Susac syndrome. V was trimmed by 3 bases and J by 5 bases, leaving 8 bases between them. From germline, CDR1 is SGHNT and CDR2 YENEEA. This CDR3 spans 13 amino acids. An amount of RNA that ranged from roughly 0.5 to 1 ug was reverse transcribed with random hexamers. TCRdb called the immunoSEQ multiplex PCR reads again in MiXCR, with one record for every CDR3 protein. The sample has around 180,000 distinct CDR3 sequences; around 95% are singletons. The sequence was collected from a human donor with multiple sclerosis. Sequenced: CD4+ T cells from PBMCs. The chain couples TRBV11-3 to TRBJ2-1; unclear D gene. The CDR3 DNA reads TGTGCCAGCAGCTTTGTGTTGGACAATGAGCAGTTCTTC. It yields the protein CASSFVLDNEQFF. The whole variable domain, filled in from reference TRBV11-3 and TRBJ2-1, reads EAGVVQSPRYKIIEKKQPVAFWCNPISGHNTLYWYLQNLGQGPELLIRYENEEAVDDSQLPKDRFSAERLKGVDSTLKIQPAELGDSAVYLCASSFVLDNEQFFGPGTRLTVL.